One sample yielded the 30 T cell receptor beta chains listed below, sequenced in a study of cytomegalovirus exposure and HLA in healthy donors. PCR was performed using 60 Vbeta and 13 Jbeta primers. Data came from immunoSEQ multiplex PCR; TCRdb stores just in-frame clones and leaves some out. The table records roughly 100,000 clones, 82% of them present only once. The sample taken for sequencing was PBMCs. These TCRs come from a man aged 50 to 60 in good health and CMV-seronegative.

The V gene is TRBV12-5, the J gene TRBJ2-2; D is undetermined. The CDR3 is made up of 16 amino acids. Trimming removed 3 bases from V and 0 bases from J, with 11 bases in between. Germline CDR1 reads LGHNT; CDR2 reads FRNRAP. Written as DNA, the CDR3 is TGTGCTAGTGGTTTCCTGGAGCCTTCGAACACCGGGGAGCTGTTTTTT. The encoded protein is CASGFLEPSNTGELFF.

The rearrangement uses TRBV30 and TRBJ1-5; D gene unclear. The CDR3 is 13 amino acids. From germline, CDR1 is GTSNPN and CDR2 SVGIG (reference sequence). With 0 bases removed from V and 3 bases from J, the gap between germline ends came to 6 bases. Here the CDR3 reads CAWSVRINQPQHF. Here the CDR3 DNA reads TGTGCCTGGAGTGTGCGGATCAATCAGCCCCAGCATTTT. The whole variable domain, remainder taken from reference TRBV30 and TRBJ1-5, is SQTIHQWPATLVQPVGSPLSLECTVEGTSNPNLYWYRQAAGRGLQLLFYSVGIGQISSEVPQNLSASRPQDRQFILSSKKLLLSDSGFYLCAWSVRINQPQHFGDGTRLSIL.

The chain is built from TRBV13 and TRBJ2-3; 10 bases are shared with TRBD2. The CDR3 extends over 16 amino acids. Germline V CDR1 and CDR2: PRHDT, FYEKMQ (reference sequence). J was trimmed by 2 bases and V by 3 bases; bases with no gene match: 5. As DNA, the CDR3 is TGTGCCAGCAGCTTCATACTAGCGGGGAACACAGATACGCAGTATTTT. Its translation: CASSFILAGNTDTQYF.

V usage is TRBV29-1 and J usage is TRBJ2-7; 8 bases fit TRBD1. Trimming took 4 bases from V and 2 from J; bases not matched to a gene: 16. The CDR3 length is 17 residues. Germline assignment: CDR1 SQVTM and CDR2 ANQGSEA. The CDR3 coding sequence is TGCAGCGTTGCCATTAGACCCGGACAGGGAGGCACCTACGAGCAGTACTTC. Translated: CSVAIRPGQGGTYEQYF.

The rearrangement joins TRBV6-5 to TRBJ1-6; tentative D call: TRBD1 (6 bases). The CDR3 runs to 14 residues. Deletions cut 4 bases from V and 8 bases from J, with 12 bases between. Germline loops: CDR1 MNHEY, CDR2 SVGAGI. The CDR3 DNA sequence: TGTGCCAGCAGTTCAAGACAGGAATATTCACCCCTCCACTTT. Translated: CASSSRQEYSPLHF.

The rearrangement joins TRBV19 to TRBJ2-7, with TRBD2 matching over 7 bases. This CDR3 is 16 amino acids long. J lost 7 bases, V lost 3 bases, and 15 bases had no gene match. Germline V gene lookup returns CDR1 LNHDA and CDR2 SQIVND (reference sequence). CDR3 residues: CASSIWEGTAVLEQYF. Written as DNA, the CDR3 is TGTGCCAGTAGTATTTGGGAGGGTACGGCGGTACTAGAGCAGTACTTC.

V gene TRBV9 combines with J gene TRBJ2-7; 9 bases are shared with TRBD2. The CDR3 consists of 16 residues. Germline V gene lookup returns CDR1 SGDLS and CDR2 YYNGEE. Losses at the gene ends were 0 bases for V and 1 base for J; bases not matched to a gene: 5. The CDR3 spells CASSVGVSGSSYEQYF. The DNA for the CDR3 is TGTGCCAGCAGCGTAGGGGTTAGCGGGAGTTCCTACGAGCAGTACTTC.

This chain uses TRBV6-4 with TRBJ2-2; tentative D call: TRBD2 (5 bases). Germline-derived CDR1 and CDR2 are MRHNA and SNTAGT. This CDR3 spans 14 amino acids. The V gene lost 4 bases and the J gene lost 3 bases, with 9 bases spanning the gap. The CDR3 coding sequence is TGTGCCAGCAGTGTCGGACTCTACACCGGGGAGCTGTTTTTT. Translated: CASSVGLYTGELFF.

The chain is built from TRBV12-5 and TRBJ2-7, with 7 positions matching TRBD1. This CDR3 has 15 amino acids. CDR1 is LGHNT, CDR2 FRNRAP, per germline. V dropped 5 bases and J dropped 0; count of bases not matched to a gene: 7. CDR3 loop: CASGPRDRVSYEQYF. CDR3 nucleotides: TGTGCTAGTGGTCCACGAGACAGGGTCTCCTACGAGCAGTACTTC.

The gene calls are TRBV19 and TRBJ2-3, with 9 bases aligning to TRBD2. CDR1 and CDR2 from the germline V gene are LNHDA and SQIVND (reference sequence). Losses at the gene ends were 4 bases for V and 4 bases for J; bases not matched to a gene: 9. The CDR3 length is 16 residues. The CDR3 sequence is CASSTSGTSPSDTQYF. CDR3 DNA sequence: TGTGCCAGTAGTACTTCCGGGACTAGCCCCTCAGATACGCAGTATTTT.

The rearrangement links TRBV9 to TRBJ1-3; maybe TRBD1 (6 bases). Trimming cost V 2 bases and J 0 bases, with 18 bases left between them. Per the germline V gene, CDR1 is SGDLS and CDR2 is YYNGEE. The CDR3 has 18 residues. The CDR3 region is CASSVQGGGRSSGNTIYF. CDR3 coding DNA: TGTGCCAGCAGCGTCCAGGGAGGGGGAAGGAGCTCTGGAAACACCATATATTTT.

This chain links TRBV28 with TRBJ2-5, with a weak D call TRBD1 (6 bases). The DNA matches TRBJ2-7 better at its end, which makes the J call doubtful. Germline assignment: CDR1 MDHEN and CDR2 SYDVKM. The CDR3 is 15 amino acids. The CDR3 DNA reads TGTGCCAGCAGTCCCAGTGGCAGGGGATACTACGAGCAGTACTTC. Amino acids: CASSPSGRGYYEQYF.

The chain couples TRBV18 to TRBJ2-4, with 8 bases fitting TRBD2. Per the germline V gene, CDR1 is KGHSH and CDR2 is LQKENI. V lost 3 bases, J lost 2 bases, and 15 bases stayed unmatched. This CDR3 spans 19 amino acids. The CDR3 sequence: CASSPPEREWEFTKNIQYF. CDR3 bases: TGTGCCAGCTCACCCCCTGAGCGGGAGTGGGAGTTTACCAAAAACATTCAGTACTTC.

The J gene is TRBJ1-5, the V gene TRBV7-9; no definite D call. There are 12 residues in the CDR3. V lost 2 bases and J lost 7, with 6 bases in between. CDR1 SEHNR and CDR2 FQNEAQ come from the germline V gene (reference sequence). The chain's CDR3 is CASSLLEQPQHF. CDR3 nucleotides: TGTGCCAGCAGCTTATTGGAGCAGCCCCAGCATTTT.

This chain connects TRBV7-9 to TRBJ2-1; the D gene is possibly TRBD2 (6 bases). The CDR3 is 16 amino acids. CDR1 and CDR2 (germline): SEHNR, FQNEAQ (reference sequence). Trimming took off 10 bases at V and 3 bases at J, with 22 bases between the two ends. The DNA of the CDR3 is TGTGCCATACGGGTTAGCGGAGTTAGCGTCTACAATGAGCAGTTCTTC. The encoded protein is CAIRVSGVSVYNEQFF.

In this sample, this clone turned up a few times. The V call is TRBV5-1, the J call TRBJ1-4; 8 nucleotides align to TRBD1. The length of the CDR3 is 14 residues. The ends lost 4 bases at V and 3 bases at J; junction bases unmatched: 2. CDR1 is SGHRS, CDR2 YFSETQ, per germline. CDR3 DNA sequence: TGCGCCAGCAGCGGACAGGGCCCTAATGAAAAACTGTTTTTT. The encoded protein is CASSGQGPNEKLFF.

This clone was seen more than once but under ten times. The chain uses TRBV6-5 and TRBJ2-7; TRBD1 aligns across 7 bases. V lost 0 bases, J lost 1 base, and 3 bases stayed unmatched. CDR3 length equals 15 residues. The germline V gene encodes CDR1 MNHEY and CDR2 SVGAGI. CDR3: CASSYSTGRSYEQYF. CDR3 DNA sequence: TGTGCCAGCAGTTACTCGACAGGGCGGTCCTACGAGCAGTACTTC.

J is TRBJ1-2 and V is TRBV19; 7 bases fit TRBD1. Germline CDR1 and CDR2: LNHDA and SQIVND (reference sequence). V trimming: 7 bases; J trimming: 6 bases; junction bases outside the gene matches: 8. The CDR3 runs 13 residues. In DNA, the CDR3 is TGTGCCAGTACCGCCCAGGGGACAGATGGCTACACCTTC. It codes for CASTAQGTDGYTF.

This clone was seen a handful of times. J is TRBJ1-2 and V is TRBV28, with TRBD1 identical over 9 bases. Germline values: CDR1 MDHEN, CDR2 SYDVKM. The CDR3 covers 15 residues. The V segment lost 5 bases and the J segment 8 bases; nucleotides outside the gene matches: 12. CDR3 nucleotides: TGTGCCAGCAGTACCCCCCGCCGGGACAGGGACGGCTACACCTTC. Amino acid sequence: CASSTPRRDRDGYTF.

The genes are TRBV13 and TRBJ1-3; D perhaps matches TRBD1 (5 bases). Germline values: CDR1 PRHDT, CDR2 FYEKMQ (reference sequence). This CDR3 spans 13 amino acids. V lost 5 bases, J lost 4 bases, and 9 bases lay in between. The chain's CDR3 is CASSPDTGNTIYF. In DNA form, the CDR3 reads TGTGCCAGCAGCCCGGACACAGGAAACACCATATATTTT.

In its sample, this clone was seen a few times. V and J are TRBV9 and TRBJ2-1; 11 nucleotides align to TRBD2. Germline lookup yields CDR1 SGDLS and CDR2 YYNGEE. The V gene end was trimmed by 2 bases and the J gene end by 10 bases; junction bases not matched to a gene: 2. The CDR3 is 13 residues long. The CDR3 DNA reads as TGTGCCAGCAGCGTTAGCGGGAGGGACGAGCAGTTCTTC. Translating it yields CASSVSGRDEQFF. Drawing the rest from reference TRBV9 and TRBJ2-1, the complete variable domain is DSGVTQTPKHLITATGQRVTLRCSPRSGDLSVYWYQQSLDQGLQFLIQYYNGEERAKGNILERFSAQQFPDLHSELNLSSLELGDSALYFCASSVSGRDEQFFGPGTRLTVL.

The CDR3 spells CASSLGRTNTGELFF. The CDR3 bases are TGCGCCAGCAGCTTGGGTAGGACTAACACCGGGGAGCTGTTTTTT. The gene calls are TRBV5-1 and TRBJ2-2, with a tentative D call TRBD2 (5 bases). The CDR3 length is 15 residues. The germline V and J ends were trimmed by 0 bases and 2 bases, with 8 bases remaining between them. Germline CDR1 reads SGHRS; CDR2 reads YFSETQ.

This sequence joins TRBV5-6 and TRBJ2-5, with 11 bases lining up with TRBD2. The CDR3 is 16 amino acids. V trimming: 3 bases; J trimming: 2 bases; junction bases outside the gene matches: 6. The V gene's germline CDR1 is SGHDT and CDR2 YYEEEE. The CDR3 DNA reads TGTGCCAGCAGCTCATTAGCGGGAGGGCCGCAAGAGACCCAGTACTTC. Translating gives CASSSLAGGPQETQYF.

DNA of the CDR3: TGTGCCAGCAGCCCGAACCGGGACAACTACGAGCAGTACTTC. Protein: CASSPNRDNYEQYF. This chain connects TRBV7-9 to TRBJ2-7; a weak D match, TRBD1 (6 bases). Trimming cost V 5 bases and J 3 bases, with 14 bases left between them. The V gene's germline CDR1 is SEHNR and CDR2 FQNEAQ (reference sequence). This CDR3 region has 14 residues.

The CDR3 loop reads CASSQTTSTGGRYGYTF. For the CDR3, the DNA is TGCGCCAGCAGCCAGACGACGTCTACAGGGGGCCGGTATGGCTACACCTTC. The rearrangement joins TRBV4-1 to TRBJ1-2; the match to TRBD1 covers 9 bases. Unmatched junction bases numbered 13, after V lost 3 bases and J lost 5 bases. CDR1 is MGHRA and CDR2 is YSYEKL in the germline V gene. The CDR3 has 17 residues.

The V and J genes are TRBV28 and TRBJ2-5; 7 bases are a match to TRBD1. Germline CDR1 MDHEN, CDR2 SYDVKM. V dropped 5 bases and J dropped 5; count of bases not matched to a gene: 14. The CDR3 spans 16 residues. DNA of the CDR3: TGTGCCAGCAGTCTCACTCGACAGGGATGGGGTGAGACCCAGTACTTC. Its protein product is CASSLTRQGWGETQYF.

A note on this clone: Just one base apart from a much larger clone, this may be a read error. The rearrangement uses TRBV2 and TRBJ1-3; D gene uncertain. The CDR3 contains 12 residues. Germline V gene sequence: CDR1 SNHLY, CDR2 FYNNEI. Trimming took off 3 bases at V and 4 bases at J, with 4 bases between the two ends. CDR3 bases: TGTGCCAGCAGTGACCAAGGAAACACCATATATTTT. It translates to CASSDQGNTIYF.

To note about this clone: The junction departs from the called germline gene at one end, perhaps through a read error. The chain couples TRBV6-6 to TRBJ1-5; 9 bases line up with TRBD1. Germline values: CDR1 MNHNY, CDR2 SVGAGI (reference sequence). The CDR3 totals 14 residues. CDR3 sequence reads: CASRPTGGNQPQHF. As DNA, the CDR3 is TGTGCCAGCAGACCCACAGGGGGCAACCAGCCCCAGCATTTT.

V and J are TRBV7-9 and TRBJ2-7, with a tentative D call TRBD2 (5 bases). V lost 4 bases and J 3 bases, leaving 13 bases between the germline ends. Looked up from germline, CDR1 is SEHNR and CDR2 is FQNEAQ (reference sequence). This CDR3 comprises 14 residues. DNA for the CDR3: TGTGCCAGCAGCTCCTTTGACTACTACTACGAGCAGTACTTC. It yields the protein CASSSFDYYYEQYF.

The chain recombines TRBV9 with TRBJ1-2, with D uncertain. The CDR3 has 18 amino acids. CDR1 is SGDLS and CDR2 is YYNGEE in the germline V gene. Trimming cost V 0 bases and J 3 bases, with 21 bases left between them. As DNA, the CDR3 is TGTGCCAGCAGCGTAGTCTCCGCTTTTAAGACTGATGACTATGGCTACACCTTC. It encodes CASSVVSAFKTDDYGYTF. Filled out from reference TRBV9 and TRBJ1-2, the complete variable domain reads DSGVTQTPKHLITATGQRVTLRCSPRSGDLSVYWYQQSLDQGLQFLIQYYNGEERAKGNILERFSAQQFPDLHSELNLSSLELGDSALYFCASSVVSAFKTDDYGYTFGSGTRLTVV.